The 20 T cell receptor beta chains below were found in one sample sequenced in a study of blood T cell repertoires in COVID-19. The protocol was immunoSEQ multiplex PCR, while the TCRdb copy is restricted to in-frame clones and leaves out a portion. The table shows over 150,000 clones, with around 83% occurring only once. Material for sequencing was peripheral blood. These receptors were obtained from a man between 50 and 59 years old with active or convalescent COVID-19.

V gene TRBV9 combines with J gene TRBJ1-6; the D is unclear. Germline CDR1 and CDR2: SGDLS and YYNGEE. The V end lost 0 bases, the J end lost 4 bases, and 5 bases lay between the germline ends. The CDR3 is 14 amino acids. CDR3 sequence (DNA): TGTGCCAGCAGCGTAGGAGATTATAATTCACCCCTCCACTTT. Its protein product is CASSVGDYNSPLHF.

This chain connects TRBV2 to TRBJ2-3, with TRBD2 matching 7 bases. Germline trimming cut 6 bases from V and 0 bases from J; bases unmatched to any gene: 3. Per germline, CDR1 SNHLY and CDR2 FYNNEI. This CDR3 is built from 14 residues. The CDR3 sequence is CASSGGGSTDTQYF. As DNA, the CDR3 is TGTGCCAGCAGCGGCGGGGGTAGCACAGATACGCAGTATTTT.

This chain joins TRBV5-1 and TRBJ2-7; the D gene is possibly TRBD1 (7 bases). This CDR3 is 14 amino acids long. Trimming cost V 4 bases and J 3 bases, with 14 bases left between them. Germline V gives CDR1 SGHRS, CDR2 YFSETQ. The CDR3 protein is CASSNQGGFYEQYF. The CDR3 DNA sequence: TGCGCCAGCAGCAACCAGGGGGGATTCTACGAGCAGTACTTC.

The CDR3 sequence: CASSLWRGYEQYF. CDR3 bases: TGTGCCAGCAGTTTATGGCGGGGCTACGAGCAGTACTTC. This rearrangement joins TRBV27 to TRBJ2-7; a weak D match, TRBD2 (6 bases). Germline V gene lookup returns CDR1 MNHEY and CDR2 SMNVEV (reference sequence). V shed 1 base and J shed 3 bases, with 7 bases lying between them. This CDR3 comprises 13 residues.

The chain couples TRBV6-2 or TRBV6-3 to TRBJ2-7, with 7 nucleotides matching TRBD1. CDR1 is MNHEY and CDR2 is SVGEGT in the germline V gene. Losses at the gene ends were 6 bases for V and 5 bases for J; bases not matched to a gene: 7. This CDR3 spans 13 amino acids. CDR3 nucleotides: TGTGCCAGCAGCTTGACAGGGTTCCACGAGCAGTACTTC. Its translation: CASSLTGFHEQYF.

The chain has TRBV11-3 and TRBJ2-3, with TRBD2 matching over 13 bases. The germline gives CDR1 SGHNT, CDR2 YENEEA. J was trimmed by 4 bases and V by 5 bases; bases with no gene match: 3. This CDR3 has 15 amino acids. The chain's CDR3 is CASSKTSGGSDTQYF. In nucleotides, the CDR3 is TGTGCCAGCAGCAAGACTAGCGGGGGGTCAGATACGCAGTATTTT.

V and J are TRBV6-5 and TRBJ2-7, with D maybe TRBD2 (5 bases). This CDR3 region has 14 residues. CDR1 is MNHEY and CDR2 is SVGAGI in the germline V gene. Trimming shortened V by 1 base and J by 5 bases, and 12 bases separated the two germline ends. CDR3 in amino acids: CASSYLTTPDEQYF. The DNA of the CDR3 is TGTGCCAGCAGTTACTTGACTACCCCCGACGAGCAGTACTTC.

The chain uses TRBV12-3 or TRBV12-4 and TRBJ2-2; maybe TRBD1 (5 bases). This CDR3 contains 13 residues. Trimming stripped 5 bases from V and 3 bases from J, with 7 bases between. The CDR3 protein is CASSTGYTGELFF. The CDR3 nucleotides read TGTGCCAGCAGTACAGGCTACACCGGGGAGCTGTTTTTT.

DNA of the CDR3: TGTGCCAGCAGCTTGGGGGCAGGGCTCACCGGGGAGCTGTTTTTT. Translated: CASSLGAGLTGELFF. This chain joins TRBV5-4 and TRBJ2-2, with D possibly TRBD1 on 5 matching bases. The ends were cut back, 0 bases at V and 4 bases at J, with 10 bases in the middle. The CDR3 sequence is 15 residues long. Germline V gene sequence: CDR1 SGHNT, CDR2 YYREEE (reference sequence).

This rearrangement joins TRBV30 to TRBJ1-5; D ambiguous. The CDR3 sequence is 14 residues long. Trimming left V 1 base short and J 1 base short, with 8 bases between. CDR1 is GTSNPN and CDR2 is SVGIG in the germline V gene (reference sequence). The CDR3 bases are TGTGCCTGGAGTGAAATATCGAGCAATCAGCCCCAGCATTTT. As protein: CAWSEISSNQPQHF.

The rearrangement links TRBV29-1 to TRBJ1-5; D is unresolved. Germline assignment: CDR1 SQVTM and CDR2 ANQGSEA. The CDR3 sequence is 15 residues long. Deletions cut 3 bases from V and 1 base from J, with 13 bases between. CDR3 nucleotide sequence: TGCAGCGTTGACTCCGCCCCACTCAGCAATCAGCCCCAGCATTTT. This translates into CSVDSAPLSNQPQHF.

In its sample, this clone was seen once. This chain joins TRBV3-1 (or the pseudogene TRBV3-2) and TRBJ2-1; a possible D gene is TRBD1 (6 bases). Germline lookup yields CDR1 LGHDT and CDR2 YNNKEL (reference sequence). Trimming pared 1 base from V and 0 bases from J, leaving 10 bases between. CDR3 length equals 16 residues. CDR3 in DNA: TGTGCCAGCAGCCAAGCCACAGGGACCTCCTACAATGAGCAGTTCTTC. Translated: CASSQATGTSYNEQFF.

The CDR3 coding sequence is TGTGCCAGCAGCTCCGGACTAGCGGGGGATGCTAGCACAGATACGCAGTATTTT. This codes for CASSSGLAGDASTDTQYF. V is TRBV7-6 and J is TRBJ2-3, with TRBD2 identical over 13 bases. Trimming took 4 bases from V and 0 from J; bases not matched to a gene: 7. Germline V gives CDR1 SGHVS, CDR2 FNYEAQ. The CDR3 totals 18 residues.

The chain employs TRBV5-6 and TRBJ2-3, with 10 bases identical to TRBD1. The CDR3 length is 14 residues. The germline gives CDR1 SGHDT, CDR2 YYEEEE. The trim removed 4 bases at V and 4 bases at J, leaving 3 bases unmatched. CDR3 region: CASSPGTGADTQYF. CDR3 coding DNA: TGTGCCAGCAGCCCCGGGACAGGGGCAGATACGCAGTATTTT. The variable domain in full, completed from reference TRBV5-6 and TRBJ2-3, reads DAGVTQSPTHLIKTRGQQVTLRCSPKSGHDTVSWYQQALGQGPQFIFQYYEEEERQRGNFPDRFSGHQFPNYSSELNVNALLLGDSALYLCASSPGTGADTQYFGPGTRLTVL.

V and J are TRBV27 and TRBJ2-3, with 9 bases that match TRBD1. This CDR3 has 13 amino acids. Germline V gene lookup returns CDR1 MNHEY and CDR2 SMNVEV (reference sequence). The junction had 6 bases not matched to a gene; V was cut back by 6 bases and J by 8 bases. The CDR3 nucleotides read TGTGCCAGCAGGCGGACAGGGGTTAGTACGCAGTATTTT. Its translation: CASRRTGVSTQYF.

The J gene is TRBJ2-3, the V gene TRBV7-2; 12 bases fit TRBD2. Germline CDR1 reads SGHTA; CDR2 reads FQGNSA. V lost 4 bases to trimming and J lost 3 bases; unmatched junction nucleotides: 8. The CDR3 has 17 residues. The CDR3 loop is CASSSDLTSGSTDTQYF. CDR3 coding DNA: TGTGCCAGCAGCTCCGACTTGACTAGCGGGAGTACAGATACGCAGTATTTT.

The chain carries TRBV7-2 and TRBJ2-7; 11 bases agree with TRBD1. The CDR3 loop spans 15 amino acids. Germline loops: CDR1 SGHTA, CDR2 FQGNSA. With V trimmed by 6 bases and J by 2 bases, 6 bases remained unmatched. For the CDR3, the DNA is TGTGCCAGCAGTTATACGGGACAGGGGGCCTACGAGCAGTACTTC. Translating it yields CASSYTGQGAYEQYF.

This clone was seen a handful of times. The V and J genes are TRBV6-2 or TRBV6-3 and TRBJ2-1, with a weak D call TRBD2 (5 bases). The CDR3 sequence is 13 residues long. V was pared by 4 bases and J by 10 bases, with 14 bases between. The germline gives CDR1 MNHEY, CDR2 SVGEGT. Here the CDR3 reads CASSSLQRGEQFF. The DNA of the CDR3 is TGTGCCAGCAGTTCCCTCCAAAGAGGGGAGCAGTTCTTC.

The gene calls are TRBV5-1 and TRBJ2-7; no definite D call. CDR1 and CDR2 (germline): SGHRS, YFSETQ. CDR3 length: 14 amino acids. Trimming left V 0 bases short and J 3 bases short, with 10 bases between. CDR3 coding DNA: TGCGCCAGCAGCTTGGGAACTCCGCGCTACGAGCAGTACTTC. Protein sequence: CASSLGTPRYEQYF.

On this clone itself: This is likely a read error, given that the CDR3 carries no conserved phenylalanine or tryptophan at its end. It is unclear where the CDR3 begins or ends on the DNA, so no DNA is shown, and the CDR3 is as TCRdb lists it. This sequence joins TRBV4-2 and TRBJ1-2. The CDR3 spans 13 amino acids, including both terminal residues. Germline V gene sequence: CDR1 LGHNA, CDR2 YNFKEQ. CDR3 sequence: CASSQDWGGPVDA.